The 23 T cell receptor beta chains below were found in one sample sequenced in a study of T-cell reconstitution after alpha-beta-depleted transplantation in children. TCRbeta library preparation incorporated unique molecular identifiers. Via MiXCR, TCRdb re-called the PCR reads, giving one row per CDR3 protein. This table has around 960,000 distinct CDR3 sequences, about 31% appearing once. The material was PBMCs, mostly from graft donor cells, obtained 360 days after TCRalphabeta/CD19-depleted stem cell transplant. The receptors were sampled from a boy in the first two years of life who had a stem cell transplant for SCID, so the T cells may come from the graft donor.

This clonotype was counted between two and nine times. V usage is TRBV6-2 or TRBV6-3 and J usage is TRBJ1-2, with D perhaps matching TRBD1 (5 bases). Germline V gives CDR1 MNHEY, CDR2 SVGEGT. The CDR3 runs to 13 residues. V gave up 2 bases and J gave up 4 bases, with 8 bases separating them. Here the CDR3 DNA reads TGTGCCAGCAGTTACCAGGGAAGCTATGGCTACACCTTC. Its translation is CASSYQGSYGYTF.

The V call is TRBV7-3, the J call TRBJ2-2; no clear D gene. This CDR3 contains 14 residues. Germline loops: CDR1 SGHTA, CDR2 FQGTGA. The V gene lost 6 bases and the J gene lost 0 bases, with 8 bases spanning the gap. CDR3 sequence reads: CASRSQANTGELFF. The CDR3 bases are TGTGCCAGCAGGTCACAAGCGAACACCGGGGAGCTGTTTTTT.

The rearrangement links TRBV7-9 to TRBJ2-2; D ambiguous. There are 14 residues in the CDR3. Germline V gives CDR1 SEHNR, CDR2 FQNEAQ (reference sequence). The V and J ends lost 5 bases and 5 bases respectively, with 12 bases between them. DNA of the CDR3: TGTGCCAGCAGCCTATCGGCCTGGACCGGGGAGCTGTTTTTT. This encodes CASSLSAWTGELFF. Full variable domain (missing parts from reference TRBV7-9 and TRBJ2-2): DTGVSQNPRHKITKRGQNVTFRCDPISEHNRLYWYRQTLGQGPEFLTYFQNEAQLEKSRLLSDRFSAERPKGSFSTLEIQRTEQGDSAMYLCASSLSAWTGELFFGEGSRLTVL.

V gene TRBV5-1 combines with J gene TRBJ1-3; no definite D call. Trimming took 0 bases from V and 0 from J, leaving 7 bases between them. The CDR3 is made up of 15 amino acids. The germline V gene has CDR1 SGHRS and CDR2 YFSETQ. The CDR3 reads CASSLGSLSGNTIYF. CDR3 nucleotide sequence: TGCGCCAGCAGCTTGGGCAGCCTCTCTGGAAACACCATATATTTT.

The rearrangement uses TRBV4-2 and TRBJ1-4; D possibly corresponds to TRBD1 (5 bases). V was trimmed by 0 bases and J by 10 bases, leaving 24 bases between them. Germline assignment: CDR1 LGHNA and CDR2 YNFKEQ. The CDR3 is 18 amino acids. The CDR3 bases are TGTGCCAGCAGCCAAGATTCACGGTCGGTCAGGCGGGGCGGAAAACTGTTTTTT. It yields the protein CASSQDSRSVRRGGKLFF.

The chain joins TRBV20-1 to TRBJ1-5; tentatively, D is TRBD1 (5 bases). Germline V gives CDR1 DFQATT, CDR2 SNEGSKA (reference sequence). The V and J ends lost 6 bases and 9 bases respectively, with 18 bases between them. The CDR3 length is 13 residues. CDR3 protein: CSAEGTVLGPQHF. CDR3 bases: TGCAGTGCCGAGGGGACCGTCCTAGGGCCCCAGCATTTT.

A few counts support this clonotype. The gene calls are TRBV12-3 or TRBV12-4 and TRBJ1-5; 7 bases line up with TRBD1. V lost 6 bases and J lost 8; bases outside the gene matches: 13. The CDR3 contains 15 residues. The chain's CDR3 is CASSYAGQRKEPQHF. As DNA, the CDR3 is TGTGCCAGCAGCTACGCGGGACAGCGTAAGGAGCCCCAGCATTTT.

CDR3 DNA sequence: TGTGCCAGCAGCCTTTTCAGGTTTAGCTCCTACAATGAGCAGTTCTTC. Residues: CASSLFRFSSYNEQFF. The chain joins TRBV6-1 to TRBJ2-1, with D hard to call. The CDR3 runs to 16 residues. V shed 6 bases and J shed 0 bases, with 15 bases lying between them. Germline V gene sequence: CDR1 MNHNS, CDR2 SASEGT.

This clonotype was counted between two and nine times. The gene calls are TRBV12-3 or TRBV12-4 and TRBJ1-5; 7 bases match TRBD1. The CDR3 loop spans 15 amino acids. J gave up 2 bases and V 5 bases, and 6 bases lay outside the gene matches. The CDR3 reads CASSHPGTGNQPQHF. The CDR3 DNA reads TGTGCCAGCAGTCATCCCGGGACAGGCAATCAGCCCCAGCATTTT.

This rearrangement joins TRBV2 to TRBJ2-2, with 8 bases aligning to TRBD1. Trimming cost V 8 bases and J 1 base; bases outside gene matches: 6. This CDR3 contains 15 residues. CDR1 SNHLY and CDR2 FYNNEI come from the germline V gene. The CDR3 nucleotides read TGTGCCAGCTCCCTACAGGGGGGGAACACCGGGGAGCTGTTTTTT. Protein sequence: CASSLQGGNTGELFF. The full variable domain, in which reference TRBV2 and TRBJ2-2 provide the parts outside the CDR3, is EPEVTQTPSHQVTQMGQEVILRCVPISNHLYFYWYRQILGQKVEFLVSFYNNEISEKSEIFDDQFSVERPDGSNFTLKIRSTKLEDSAMYFCASSLQGGNTGELFFGEGSRLTVL.

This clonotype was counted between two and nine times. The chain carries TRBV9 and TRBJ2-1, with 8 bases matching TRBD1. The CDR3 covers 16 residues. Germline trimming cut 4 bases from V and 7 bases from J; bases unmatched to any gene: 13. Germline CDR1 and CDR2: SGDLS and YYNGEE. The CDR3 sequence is CASSRNRGRLENEQFF. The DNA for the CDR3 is TGTGCCAGCAGCCGAAACAGGGGGAGGTTAGAGAATGAGCAGTTCTTC. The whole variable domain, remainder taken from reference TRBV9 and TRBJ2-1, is DSGVTQTPKHLITATGQRVTLRCSPRSGDLSVYWYQQSLDQGLQFLIQYYNGEERAKGNILERFSAQQFPDLHSELNLSSLELGDSALYFCASSRNRGRLENEQFFGPGTRLTVL.

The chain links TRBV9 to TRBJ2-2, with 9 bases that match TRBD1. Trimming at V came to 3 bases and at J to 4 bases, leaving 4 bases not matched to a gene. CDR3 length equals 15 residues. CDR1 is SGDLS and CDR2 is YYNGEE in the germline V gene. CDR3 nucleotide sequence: TGTGCCAGCAGCGACAGGGGGCGGGCCACCGGGGAGCTGTTTTTT. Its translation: CASSDRGRATGELFF.

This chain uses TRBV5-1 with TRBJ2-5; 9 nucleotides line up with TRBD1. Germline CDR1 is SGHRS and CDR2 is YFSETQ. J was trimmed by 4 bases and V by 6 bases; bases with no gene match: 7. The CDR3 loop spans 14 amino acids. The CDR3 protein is CASTRDRARETQYF. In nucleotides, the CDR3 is TGCGCCAGCACCCGGGACAGGGCGAGAGAGACCCAGTACTTC.

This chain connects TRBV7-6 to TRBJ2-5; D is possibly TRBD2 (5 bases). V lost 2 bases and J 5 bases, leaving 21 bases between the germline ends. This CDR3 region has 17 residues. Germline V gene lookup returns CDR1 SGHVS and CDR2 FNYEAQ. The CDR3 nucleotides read TGTGCCAGCAGCTTACTAGCCGCCGGTCTTGATTCGGAGACCCAGTACTTC. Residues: CASSLLAAGLDSETQYF.

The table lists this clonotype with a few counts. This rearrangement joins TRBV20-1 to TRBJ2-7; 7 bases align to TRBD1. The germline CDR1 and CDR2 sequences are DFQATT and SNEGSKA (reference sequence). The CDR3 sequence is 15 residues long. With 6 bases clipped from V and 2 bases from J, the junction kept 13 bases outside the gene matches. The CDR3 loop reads CSARPLDRDAYEQYF. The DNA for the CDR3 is TGCAGTGCCCGCCCCCTCGACAGGGATGCCTACGAGCAGTACTTC.

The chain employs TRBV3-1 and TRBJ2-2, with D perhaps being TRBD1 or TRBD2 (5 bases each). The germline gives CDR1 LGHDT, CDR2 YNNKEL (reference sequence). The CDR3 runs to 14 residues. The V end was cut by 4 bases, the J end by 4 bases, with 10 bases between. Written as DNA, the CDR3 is TGTGCCAGCAGCCTGGGACGGCGCACCGGGGAGCTGTTTTTT. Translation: CASSLGRRTGELFF.

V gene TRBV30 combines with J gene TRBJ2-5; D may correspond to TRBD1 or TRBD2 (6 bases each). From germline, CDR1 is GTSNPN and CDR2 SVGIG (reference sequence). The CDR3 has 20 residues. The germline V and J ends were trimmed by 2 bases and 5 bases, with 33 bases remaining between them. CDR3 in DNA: TGTGCCTGGAGTCCCTTGACCGTTTCTTTACGGAGGGGGGCCACGGAGACCCAGTACTTC. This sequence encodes CAWSPLTVSLRRGATETQYF. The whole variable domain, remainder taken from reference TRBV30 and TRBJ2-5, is SQTIHQWPATLVQPVGSPLSLECTVEGTSNPNLYWYRQAAGRGLQLLFYSVGIGQISSEVPQNLSASRPQDRQFILSSKKLLLSDSGFYLCAWSPLTVSLRRGATETQYFGPGTRLLVL.

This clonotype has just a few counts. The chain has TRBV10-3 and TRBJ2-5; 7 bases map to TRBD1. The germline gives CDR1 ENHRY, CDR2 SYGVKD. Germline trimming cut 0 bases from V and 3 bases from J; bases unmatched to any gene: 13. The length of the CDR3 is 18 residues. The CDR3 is CAISESPSTRDRKETQYF. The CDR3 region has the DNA TGTGCCATCAGTGAGTCCCCAAGCACCCGGGACAGAAAAGAGACCCAGTACTTC.

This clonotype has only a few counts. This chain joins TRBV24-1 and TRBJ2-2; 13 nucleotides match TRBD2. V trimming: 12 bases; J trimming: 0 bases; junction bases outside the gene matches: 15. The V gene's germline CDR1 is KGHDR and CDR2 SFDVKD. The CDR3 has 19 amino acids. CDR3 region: CAAPRPGLAGPPNTGELFF. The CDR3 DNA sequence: TGTGCCGCCCCCCGCCCGGGACTAGCGGGGCCACCGAACACCGGGGAGCTGTTTTTT.

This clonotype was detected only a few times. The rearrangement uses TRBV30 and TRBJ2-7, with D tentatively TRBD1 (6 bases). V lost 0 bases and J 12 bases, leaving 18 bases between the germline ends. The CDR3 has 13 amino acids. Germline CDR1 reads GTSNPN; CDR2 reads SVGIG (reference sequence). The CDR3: CAWSVSQQGARYF. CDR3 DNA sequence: TGTGCCTGGAGTGTATCCCAACAGGGCGCCAGGTACTTC.

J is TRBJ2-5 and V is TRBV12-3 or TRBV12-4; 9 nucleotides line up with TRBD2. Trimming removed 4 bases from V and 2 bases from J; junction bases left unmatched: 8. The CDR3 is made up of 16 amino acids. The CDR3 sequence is CASSYRSGGTQETQYF. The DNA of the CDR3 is TGTGCCAGCAGTTACCGGAGCGGGGGGACTCAAGAGACCCAGTACTTC.

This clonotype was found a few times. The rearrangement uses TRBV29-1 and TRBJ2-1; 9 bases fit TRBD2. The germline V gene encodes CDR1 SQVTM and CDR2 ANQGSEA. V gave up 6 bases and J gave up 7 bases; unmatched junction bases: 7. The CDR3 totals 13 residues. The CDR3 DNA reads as TGCAGCGTCTTAGCGGGGGAGGCGAATGAGCAGTTCTTC. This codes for CSVLAGEANEQFF.

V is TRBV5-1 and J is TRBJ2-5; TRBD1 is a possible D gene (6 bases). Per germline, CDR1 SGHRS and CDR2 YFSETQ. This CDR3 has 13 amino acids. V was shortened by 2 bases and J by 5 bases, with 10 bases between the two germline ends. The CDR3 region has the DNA TGCGCCAGCAGCTTCGGGACAACGGAGACCCAGTACTTC. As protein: CASSFGTTETQYF. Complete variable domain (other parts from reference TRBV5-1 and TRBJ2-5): KAGVTQTPRYLIKTRGQQVTLSCSPISGHRSVSWYQQTPGQGLQFLFEYFSETQRNKGNFPGRFSGRQFSNSRSEMNVSTLELGDSALYLCASSFGTTETQYFGPGTRLLVL.